These 13 T cell receptor beta chains originate from one sample sequenced in a study of shared clonotypes between healthy human individuals. The data were produced by immunoSEQ multiplex PCR, yet TCRdb's version contains in-frame clones alone and is incomplete. The sample shows about 490,000 clones, 81% of them seen only once. Sequencing was carried out using PBMCs. The receptor set was obtained from a middle-aged woman in good health. Some clones in this sample may be carry-over from other donors' samples.

This clone was seen just once. The J gene is TRBJ2-5, the V gene TRBV29-1; 12 bases map to TRBD2. CDR3 size: 14 residues. The germline V gene encodes CDR1 SQVTM and CDR2 ANQGSEA. V lost 6 bases, J lost 4 bases, and 6 bases stayed unmatched. The DNA of the CDR3 is TGCAGCGTCTCTGGACTAGCGGGAACAGAGACCCAGTACTTC. This codes for CSVSGLAGTETQYF.

The V and J genes are TRBV27 and TRBJ1-5; no clear D gene. CDR3 size: 14 residues. Trimming left V 4 bases short and J 4 bases short, with 11 bases between. Germline V CDR1 and CDR2: MNHEY, SMNVEV (reference sequence). CDR3: CASSSNLWNQPQHF. The CDR3 DNA sequence: TGTGCCAGCAGTTCCAATTTGTGGAATCAGCCCCAGCATTTT.

The rearrangement uses TRBV18 and TRBJ2-7, with D possibly matching TRBD1 (6 bases). The CDR3 extends over 14 amino acids. V was clipped by 3 bases and J by 2 bases, with 11 bases between them. From germline, CDR1 is KGHSH and CDR2 LQKENI. The CDR3 sequence is CASSPQQGTYEQYF. The CDR3 coding sequence is TGTGCCAGCTCACCCCAACAGGGAACCTACGAGCAGTACTTC. The complete variable domain, with remaining parts taken from reference TRBV18 and TRBJ2-7, reads NAGVMQNPRHLVRRRGQEARLRCSPMKGHSHVYWYRQLPEEGLKFMVYLQKENIIDESGMPKERFSAEFPKEGPSILRIQQVVRGDSAAYFCASSPQQGTYEQYFGPGTRLTVT.

This chain joins TRBV5-1 and TRBJ1-1, with 8 bases aligning to TRBD1. The CDR3 covers 14 residues. Germline assignment: CDR1 SGHRS and CDR2 YFSETQ. V lost 6 bases and J lost 1; bases outside the gene matches: 5. The CDR3: CASNQGATNTEAFF. The CDR3 bases are TGCGCCAGCAATCAGGGGGCGACGAACACTGAAGCTTTCTTT.

In its sample, this clone was seen many times. The chain combines TRBV10-1 with TRBJ2-1, with 7 bases fitting TRBD2. The germline V gene encodes CDR1 WNHNN and CDR2 SYGVQD (reference sequence). The V gene end was trimmed by 2 bases and the J gene end by 10 bases; junction bases not matched to a gene: 11. The CDR3 loop spans 15 amino acids. Here the CDR3 reads CASSEHGGMTAEQFF. CDR3 coding DNA: TGCGCCAGCAGTGAGCACGGGGGGATGACAGCCGAGCAGTTCTTC.

The chain uses TRBV7-9 and TRBJ2-7, with D unclear. V gave up 2 bases and J gave up 5 bases, with 16 bases separating them. Germline V gives CDR1 SEHNR, CDR2 FQNEAQ (reference sequence). This CDR3 region has 15 residues. The CDR3 loop reads CASSLMGFELDEQYF. The CDR3, as DNA: TGTGCCAGCAGCTTAATGGGATTCGAGCTGGACGAGCAGTACTTC.

This sequence joins TRBV5-4 and TRBJ2-5; 7 bases agree with TRBD2. V lost 4 bases to trimming and J lost 5 bases; unmatched junction nucleotides: 8. The germline gives CDR1 SGHNT, CDR2 YYREEE (reference sequence). CDR3 length: 14 amino acids. CDR3 coding DNA: TGTGCCAGCAGCCCCAGGGAGGGGCTGGAGACCCAGTACTTC. Protein: CASSPREGLETQYF.

The chain recombines TRBV7-7 with TRBJ2-7; D may correspond to TRBD1 or TRBD2 (5 bases each). The V gene's germline CDR1 is SSHAT and CDR2 FNYEAQ (reference sequence). The CDR3 consists of 15 residues. The CDR3 DNA reads TGTGCTAGCTCCGTCGGGGCGGAGAGCTCCTACGAGCAGTACTTC. Its translation: CASSVGAESSYEQYF. Combining the CDR3 with reference TRBV7-7 and TRBJ2-7 gives the whole variable domain GAGVSQSPRYKVTKRGQDVTLRCDPISSHATLYWYQQALGQGPEFLTYFNYEAQPDKSGLPSDRFSAERPEGSISTLTIQRTEQRDSAMYRCASSVGAESSYEQYFGPGTRLTVT.

CDR3 region: CASRPTGLSGYTF. Written as DNA, the CDR3 is TGTGCCAGCAGACCAACAGGGTTAAGCGGCTACACCTTC. The V and J genes are TRBV28 and TRBJ1-2; TRBD1 is a possible D gene (6 bases). The CDR3 sequence is 13 residues long. Germline lookup yields CDR1 MDHEN and CDR2 SYDVKM. The germline V and J ends were trimmed by 6 bases and 8 bases, with 16 bases remaining between them.

The chain couples TRBV11-2 to TRBJ2-1; D is possibly TRBD1 or TRBD2 (6 bases each). CDR1 SGHAT and CDR2 FQNNGV come from the germline V gene. V shed 5 bases and J shed 6 bases, with 11 bases lying between them. CDR3 length: 13 amino acids. This CDR3 reads CASSPGAINEQFF. CDR3 nucleotide sequence: TGTGCCAGCAGCCCGGGGGCCATCAATGAGCAGTTCTTC.

The genes are TRBV19 and TRBJ1-1; D possibly corresponds to TRBD1 (6 bases). With 3 bases removed from V and 3 bases from J, the gap between germline ends came to 11 bases. CDR3 size: 14 residues. Germline V gives CDR1 LNHDA, CDR2 SQIVND (reference sequence). Written as DNA, the CDR3 is TGTGCCAGTAGTATGGGCAGGGGCTACACTGAAGCTTTCTTT. This codes for CASSMGRGYTEAFF.

CDR3: CASSRDRGTGELFF. CDR3 DNA sequence: TGTGCCAGCAGTAGGGACAGGGGCACCGGGGAGCTGTTTTTT. J is TRBJ2-2 and V is TRBV6-4; 10 bases are a match to TRBD1. V was pared by 5 bases and J by 4 bases, with 1 base of the junction left unmatched. CDR1 MRHNA and CDR2 SNTAGT come from the germline V gene. This CDR3 spans 14 amino acids.

The V gene is TRBV5-6, the J gene TRBJ2-2; weak D call: TRBD2 (5 bases). CDR1 and CDR2 (germline): SGHDT, YYEEEE. Trimming left V 1 base short and J 1 base short, with 14 bases between. The CDR3 has 17 amino acids. The CDR3 nucleotides read TGTGCCAGCAGCTTGATACCGGACTTTGAGAACACCGGGGAGCTGTTTTTT. Its protein is CASSLIPDFENTGELFF.